This TCR beta chain was sequenced during a study of blood T cell repertoires in COVID-19. The CDR3 length is 14 residues. V dropped 4 bases and J dropped 8 bases, with 14 bases sitting between them. Germline loops: CDR1 ENHRY, CDR2 SYGVKD. How the authors handled the data: Reference gene primer amplification in the assay estimated nucleated cell counts. The assay was immunoSEQ multiplex PCR, and TCRdb's table has in-frame clones only and misses some. From that table come the V and J calls and clone size; the DNA was used to work out D and trimming. The top ten clones hold approximately 5.5% of a sample with 200,000 to 250,000 clones, approximately 85% of them seen once.

The material sequenced was peripheral blood. The chain links TRBV10-3 to TRBJ1-4, with a tentative D call TRBD1 (5 bases). The clonotype comes from a woman older than 75 with COVID-19, enrolled during active disease. CDR3 loop: CAISVQGDREKLFF. The CDR3 coding sequence is TGTGCCATCAGTGTTCAGGGCGATAGGGAAAAACTGTTTTTT.